Below are 29 T cell receptor beta chains sequenced from a single sample in a study of T-cell memory formation after mild COVID-19. TCRdb re-derived calls from the 5' RACE reads in MiXCR, one entry per CDR3 protein. The table lists a few hundred thousand distinct CDR3 sequences, roughly 17% of them singletons, with roughly 23% in the top ten. Sequenced input: PBMCs or a T cell subset sorted from them (not recorded which). The receptors shown here come from a man younger than 35 who had mild COVID-19 (a few samples of this study predate the infection). Cell type and time point are not known.

This clonotype was picked up one time. V usage is TRBV9 and J usage is TRBJ2-5; TRBD2 might be the D (7 bases). CDR1 and CDR2 from the germline V gene are SGDLS and YYNGEE. The CDR3 extends over 15 amino acids. Trimming removed 3 bases at V and 1 base at J, with 13 bases between. CDR3 loop: CASSEGGGAQETQYF. The CDR3 region has the DNA TGTGCCAGCAGCGAGGGGGGAGGGGCCCAAGAGACCCAGTACTTC.

This clonotype was seen more than once but under ten times. The rearrangement links TRBV27 to TRBJ1-1, with a weak D call TRBD1 (5 bases). The CDR3 covers 14 residues. Between the trimmed V and J ends, which lost 8 bases and 11 bases, there was a span of 24 bases. Germline CDR1 MNHEY, CDR2 SMNVEV (reference sequence). Here the CDR3 DNA reads TGTGCCAGCCATAGGGAGGGGCCGGACTCGAAGGCTTTCTTT. It translates to CASHREGPDSKAFF.

The J gene is TRBJ2-1, the V gene TRBV29-1; no reliable D call. The CDR3 runs to 12 residues. The germline V gene has CDR1 SQVTM and CDR2 ANQGSEA. V was clipped by 4 bases and J by 7 bases, with 11 bases between them. In DNA form, the CDR3 reads TGCAGCGTTGCCCCCGGCTTGAATGAGCAGTTCTTC. This codes for CSVAPGLNEQFF.

The chain combines TRBV3-1 with TRBJ2-1, with 8 bases aligning to TRBD2. Germline-derived CDR1 and CDR2 are LGHDT and YNNKEL (reference sequence). Trimming took 0 bases from V and 4 from J; bases not matched to a gene: 5. CDR3 length: 16 amino acids. The CDR3 sequence: CASSQDLVAGYNEQFF. CDR3 bases: TGTGCCAGCAGCCAAGATCTAGTAGCGGGATACAATGAGCAGTTCTTC.

This clonotype has a handful of counts. This sequence joins TRBV10-3 and TRBJ1-3, with a tentative D call TRBD1 (6 bases). Between the trimmed V and J ends, which lost 6 bases and 4 bases, there was a span of 10 bases. The CDR3 has 13 amino acids. Germline CDR1 reads ENHRY; CDR2 reads SYGVKD. The CDR3 bases are TGTGCCATCAGACGGACAGACGGAAACACCATATATTTT. It codes for CAIRRTDGNTIYF.

The V and J genes are TRBV10-2 and TRBJ1-2; 7 positions match TRBD1. There are 15 residues in the CDR3. The germline V gene has CDR1 WSHSY and CDR2 SAAADI. Trimming removed 4 bases from V and 5 bases from J; junction bases left unmatched: 10. The DNA for the CDR3 is TGCGCCAGCAGTGGGGACAGAAGTACGACGTATGGCTACACCTTC. Amino acid sequence: CASSGDRSTTYGYTF.

V gene TRBV2 combines with J gene TRBJ1-1; 7 bases are a match to TRBD1. The CDR3 is 13 residues long. CDR1 is SNHLY and CDR2 is FYNNEI in the germline V gene. V lost 6 bases, J lost 4 bases, and 5 bases stayed unmatched. CDR3 in amino acids: CASRQGEGTEAFF. CDR3 sequence (DNA): TGTGCCAGCAGGCAGGGGGAGGGCACTGAAGCTTTCTTT.

The CDR3 is CASSAGPRGSPLHF. The DNA of the CDR3 is TGTGCCAGCAGCGCAGGACCGCGCGGATCACCCCTCCACTTT. The chain recombines TRBV7-9 with TRBJ1-6; D gene ambiguous. Germline assignment: CDR1 SEHNR and CDR2 FQNEAQ (reference sequence). There are 14 residues in the CDR3. Trimming cost V 5 bases and J 10 bases, with 15 bases left between them.

The chain employs TRBV4-3 and TRBJ2-3, with 9 bases lining up with TRBD2. V lost 0 bases and J lost 1; bases outside the gene matches: 5. The V gene's germline CDR1 is LGHNA and CDR2 YSLEER. The CDR3 extends over 17 amino acids. The CDR3 region has the DNA TGCGCCAGCAGCCAAGATCGAGCGGGGGGTGGCACAGATACGCAGTATTTT. Amino acid sequence: CASSQDRAGGGTDTQYF.

This clonotype was seen more than once but under ten times. This rearrangement joins TRBV19 to TRBJ2-3; D is perhaps TRBD2 (6 bases). The germline V gene has CDR1 LNHDA and CDR2 SQIVND (reference sequence). V lost 6 bases and J 0 bases, leaving 16 bases between the germline ends. The CDR3 contains 16 residues. The chain's CDR3 is CASSGPAGSSTDTQYF. DNA of the CDR3: TGTGCCAGTAGCGGTCCGGCGGGGTCTAGCACAGATACGCAGTATTTT.

This clonotype was seen more than once but under ten times. The chain uses TRBV6-5 and TRBJ2-7; 11 nucleotides line up with TRBD1. This CDR3 comprises 15 residues. Germline V gene sequence: CDR1 MNHEY, CDR2 SVGAGI. V dropped 2 bases and J dropped 3; count of bases not matched to a gene: 3. This chain's CDR3 is CASSYPGTGGYEQYF. The DNA of the CDR3 is TGTGCCAGCAGTTACCCCGGGACAGGGGGCTACGAGCAGTACTTC.

The chain has TRBV24-1 and TRBJ1-2; perhaps TRBD1 as D (6 bases). There are 11 residues in the CDR3. V shed 11 bases and J shed 6 bases, with 12 bases lying between them. Per the germline V gene, CDR1 is KGHDR and CDR2 is SFDVKD. The CDR3 spells CAIQGSNGYTF. For the CDR3, the DNA is TGTGCCATACAGGGAAGCAATGGCTACACCTTC.

CDR3 amino acids: CASSFPRDRENTEAFF. In DNA, the CDR3 is TGCGCCAGCAGCTTTCCCCGGGACAGGGAGAACACTGAAGCTTTCTTT. The chain couples TRBV5-1 to TRBJ1-1; 9 bases are a match to TRBD1. J was trimmed by 1 base and V by 2 bases; bases with no gene match: 6. CDR1 SGHRS and CDR2 YFSETQ come from the germline V gene. The CDR3 runs 16 residues.

The chain carries TRBV12-3 or TRBV12-4 and TRBJ1-4, with D tentatively TRBD1 (6 bases). This CDR3 spans 14 amino acids. Trimming took off 6 bases at V and 8 bases at J, with 16 bases between the two ends. CDR3 loop: CASRLQGLGEKLFF. CDR3 coding DNA: TGTGCCAGCAGGTTACAGGGTTTGGGGGAAAAACTGTTTTTT.

The sample holds a few counts of this clonotype. The chain joins TRBV20-1 to TRBJ1-5, with D perhaps matching TRBD1 (5 bases). Germline values: CDR1 DFQATT, CDR2 SNEGSKA (reference sequence). V was clipped by 6 bases and J by 3 bases, with 12 bases between them. The CDR3 is made up of 13 amino acids. The CDR3 is CSAQGRTNQPQHF. CDR3 DNA sequence: TGCAGTGCCCAGGGACGGACCAATCAGCCCCAGCATTTT.

This clonotype occurred a few times. The V and J genes are TRBV5-5 and TRBJ1-6, with 8 bases matching TRBD1. The CDR3 is made up of 14 amino acids. Germline CDR1 is SGHKS and CDR2 is YYEKEE (reference sequence). Trimming cost V 3 bases and J 8 bases; bases outside gene matches: 4. The CDR3 reads CASSWDRLYSPLHF. In DNA, the CDR3 is TGTGCCAGCAGCTGGGACAGGCTATATTCACCCCTCCACTTT.

The chain carries TRBV20-1 and TRBJ2-5, with no clear D. The CDR3 runs to 13 residues. Germline CDR1 and CDR2: DFQATT and SNEGSKA (reference sequence). V was pared by 6 bases and J by 2 bases, with 13 bases between. CDR3 sequence: CSAWTAVQETQYF. In DNA, the CDR3 is TGCAGTGCGTGGACGGCCGTACAAGAGACCCAGTACTTC.

This clonotype was observed many times. The chain uses TRBV4-3 and TRBJ2-2; 12 positions match TRBD2. Trimming at V came to 1 base and at J to 6 bases, leaving 0 bases not matched to a gene. From germline, CDR1 is LGHNA and CDR2 YSLEER. This CDR3 is built from 15 residues. The CDR3 loop is CASSQASGGAGELFF. CDR3 DNA: TGCGCCAGCAGCCAAGCTAGCGGGGGGGCCGGGGAGCTGTTTTTT.

The V gene is TRBV20-1, the J gene TRBJ2-1, with D possibly TRBD2 on 6 matching bases. The CDR3 is 13 residues long. V was clipped by 5 bases and J by 10 bases, with 18 bases between them. The germline V gene has CDR1 DFQATT and CDR2 SNEGSKA (reference sequence). The CDR3, as DNA: TGCAGTGCTCCTAGCGCCTCCTCGGGGGAGCAGTTCTTC. The encoded protein is CSAPSASSGEQFF.

This clonotype was seen more than once but under ten times. The J gene is TRBJ2-7, the V gene TRBV9; D not resolved. Germline CDR1 SGDLS, CDR2 YYNGEE. V lost 0 bases to trimming and J lost 2 bases, with 9 bases between them. This CDR3 region has 14 residues. Here the CDR3 DNA reads TGTGCCAGCAGCGTAGCCCCGGGCGCCTACGAGCAGTACTTC. It yields the protein CASSVAPGAYEQYF.

CDR3 region: CASKRIWNTGELFF. The CDR3 DNA reads as TGTGCCAGCAAGAGGATTTGGAACACCGGGGAGCTGTTTTTT. The chain is built from TRBV6-1 and TRBJ2-2; D remains ambiguous. The germline CDR1 and CDR2 sequences are MNHNS and SASEGT. This CDR3 is 14 amino acids long. The ends were cut back, 7 bases at V and 1 base at J, with 10 bases in the middle.

The chain employs TRBV4-2 and TRBJ1-1, with 7 bases aligning to TRBD1. Germline CDR1 is LGHNA and CDR2 is YNFKEQ. The V and J ends lost 2 bases and 3 bases, in that order; junction bases with no gene match: 6. The CDR3 is 15 amino acids. The CDR3 is CASSQLKQGYTEAFF. CDR3 coding DNA: TGTGCCAGCAGCCAACTAAAACAGGGGTACACTGAAGCTTTCTTT.

The rearrangement links TRBV2 to TRBJ1-1; TRBD1 matches 8 bases. J lost 4 bases, V lost 3 bases, and 1 base had no gene match. The CDR3 is 13 amino acids. Germline loops: CDR1 SNHLY, CDR2 FYNNEI. The CDR3 bases are TGTGCCAGCAGTGATACAGGGGGCACTGAAGCTTTCTTT. Residues: CASSDTGGTEAFF.

This rearrangement joins TRBV9 to TRBJ2-3; TRBD1 is a possible D gene (5 bases). The CDR3 runs to 18 residues. In germline, CDR1 is SGDLS, CDR2 YYNGEE. Trimming pared 3 bases from V and 1 base from J, leaving 21 bases between. CDR3 sequence (DNA): TGTGCCAGCAGCGCTAGGGGCGGCGAGGAATACGGCACAGATACGCAGTATTTT. Translating gives CASSARGGEEYGTDTQYF. The variable domain in full, with the rest retrieved from reference TRBV9 and TRBJ2-3, is DSGVTQTPKHLITATGQRVTLRCSPRSGDLSVYWYQQSLDQGLQFLIQYYNGEERAKGNILERFSAQQFPDLHSELNLSSLELGDSALYFCASSARGGEEYGTDTQYFGPGTRLTVL.

This clonotype was detected a few times. The chain recombines TRBV7-2 with TRBJ2-2; TRBD1 aligns across 8 bases. The CDR3 consists of 15 residues. V lost 4 bases and J lost 4; bases outside the gene matches: 5. Germline CDR1 and CDR2: SGHTA and FQGNSA. CDR3 in amino acids: CASSYSTGGTGELFF. The CDR3 DNA reads TGTGCCAGCAGCTATTCAACAGGGGGCACCGGGGAGCTGTTTTTT.

CDR3 in DNA: TGTGCCAGCAGCCAAGATCGGGGGACAGGGGGTTTAACCGGGGAGCTGTTTTTT. This codes for CASSQDRGTGGLTGELFF. The rearrangement joins TRBV4-2 to TRBJ2-2; 11 nucleotides agree with TRBD1. Germline CDR1 LGHNA, CDR2 YNFKEQ. The V gene end was trimmed by 0 bases and the J gene end by 5 bases; junction bases not matched to a gene: 8. The CDR3 runs 18 residues.

This rearrangement joins TRBV4-3 to TRBJ2-6; 10 bases are shared with TRBD1. The CDR3 extends over 16 amino acids. V dropped 5 bases and J dropped 2; count of bases not matched to a gene: 3. Germline V gene lookup returns CDR1 LGHNA and CDR2 YSLEER. For the CDR3, the DNA is TGCGCCAGCAGCAAAGGACAGGGGGCTGGGGCCAACGTCCTGACTTTC. Encoded protein: CASSKGQGAGANVLTF.

The V and J genes are TRBV7-9 and TRBJ2-5, with D unresolved. This CDR3 region has 13 residues. Germline V lookup: CDR1 SEHNR, CDR2 FQNEAQ (reference sequence). The V and J ends lost 5 bases and 0 bases respectively, with 7 bases between them. CDR3 sequence: CASSIQNQETQYF. The CDR3, as DNA: TGTGCCAGCAGCATACAAAACCAAGAGACCCAGTACTTC.

The J gene is TRBJ1-1, the V gene TRBV5-1; tentative D call: TRBD1 (5 bases). CDR1 SGHRS and CDR2 YFSETQ come from the germline V gene. Between the trimmed V and J ends, which lost 3 bases and 1 base, there was a span of 7 bases. The CDR3 runs to 13 residues. CDR3 residues: CASSWTPNTEAFF. CDR3 DNA: TGCGCCAGCAGCTGGACACCGAACACTGAAGCTTTCTTT. Filled out from reference TRBV5-1 and TRBJ1-1, the complete variable domain reads KAGVTQTPRYLIKTRGQQVTLSCSPISGHRSVSWYQQTPGQGLQFLFEYFSETQRNKGNFPGRFSGRQFSNSRSEMNVSTLELGDSALYLCASSWTPNTEAFFGQGTRLTVV.